What follows are 31 T cell receptor beta chains derived from one specimen sequenced in a study of CD8+CD57+ T cells in acquired aplastic anemia. Genomic DNA provided the template from which TCR beta VDJ and CDR3 profiles were obtained. TCRdb re-derived calls from the reads in MiXCR, one entry per CDR3 protein. The data show 62,000 or so distinct CDR3 sequences, approximately 54% seen once. The sequenced sample consisted of sorted CD4+, CD8+, or CD8+CD57+ T cells (not recorded which) from PBMCs. These receptors were taken from a human donor in good health, serving as a control.

V and J are TRBV9 and TRBJ2-7; the D gene is possibly TRBD1 (5 bases). The CDR3 is 15 residues long. Germline V gene sequence: CDR1 SGDLS, CDR2 YYNGEE. The V and J ends lost 0 bases and 6 bases respectively, with 16 bases between them. The CDR3 is CASSVESSGNREQYF. In DNA, the CDR3 is TGTGCCAGCAGCGTAGAATCCTCAGGGAACCGCGAGCAGTACTTC.

The chain carries TRBV2 and TRBJ1-6; D remains unclear. V lost 6 bases to trimming and J lost 8 bases, with 17 bases between them. Germline CDR1 SNHLY, CDR2 FYNNEI. The CDR3 has 15 residues. The CDR3 here is CASRPKGIRHSPLHF. The CDR3 DNA follows: TGTGCCAGCAGGCCCAAGGGAATACGGCATTCACCCCTCCACTTT.

The genes are TRBV15 and TRBJ2-7, with 7 bases lining up with TRBD1. Germline V lookup: CDR1 LNHNV, CDR2 YYDKDF (reference sequence). V lost 4 bases to trimming and J lost 5 bases; unmatched junction nucleotides: 8. The CDR3 spans 14 residues. The CDR3 is CATSTDRVGNEQYF. For the CDR3, the DNA is TGTGCCACCAGCACCGACAGGGTAGGAAACGAGCAGTACTTC.

This clonotype has a count of ten or more. The chain links TRBV6-4 to TRBJ2-3; 7 bases line up with TRBD1. The J segment lost 2 bases and the V segment lost 0 bases, leaving 5 bases of the junction unmatched. There are 16 residues in the CDR3. Germline CDR1 is MRHNA and CDR2 is SNTAGT. This chain's CDR3 is CASSDSAGGATDTQYF. The DNA for the CDR3 is TGTGCCAGCAGTGACTCGGCAGGGGGTGCCACAGATACGCAGTATTTT.

This clonotype was counted a few times. The CDR3 region has the DNA TGTGCCAGTAGTCAATCTGGGCAGGGAACCTACGAGCAGTACTTC. Translating it yields CASSQSGQGTYEQYF. The chain is built from TRBV19 and TRBJ2-7, with D maybe TRBD1 (5 bases). This CDR3 has 15 amino acids. Trimming stripped 5 bases from V and 2 bases from J, with 16 bases between. Germline V gene lookup returns CDR1 LNHDA and CDR2 SQIVND (reference sequence).

This clonotype has a count of ten or more. CDR3 region: CSARDRAGGYTF. The CDR3 DNA reads TGCAGTGCTAGAGACAGGGCGGGTGGCTACACCTTC. The chain joins TRBV20-1 to TRBJ1-2, with D perhaps TRBD1 (5 bases). The CDR3 is 12 residues long. Trimming removed 0 bases at V and 7 bases at J, with 9 bases between. CDR1 is DFQATT, CDR2 SNEGSKA, per germline (reference sequence).

This clonotype was observed a handful of times. V gene TRBV20-1 combines with J gene TRBJ2-5, with 10 bases aligning to TRBD2. Germline lookup yields CDR1 DFQATT and CDR2 SNEGSKA (reference sequence). V gave up 4 bases and J gave up 5 bases; unmatched junction bases: 4. The length of the CDR3 is 13 residues. The DNA for the CDR3 is TGCAGTGCTAAGCGGGAGGGGGGGGAGACCCAGTACTTC. This codes for CSAKREGGETQYF.

This clonotype has just a few counts. The rearrangement uses TRBV19 and TRBJ1-1; D is undetermined. V was shortened by 6 bases and J by 4 bases, with 18 bases between the two germline ends. The CDR3 runs 15 residues. From germline, CDR1 is LNHDA and CDR2 SQIVND (reference sequence). For the CDR3, the DNA is TGTGCCAGTAGGTCGTCTCCCGGGAGGGTCACTGAAGCTTTCTTT. It encodes CASRSSPGRVTEAFF.

A note on this clonotype: A junction boundary mismatches the germline segment, possibly from a read error. CDR3 in DNA: TGTGCCAGTAGTGTGGGGCAGGGCTACGGGCAGTACTTC. Translation gives CASSVGQGYGQYF. The V and J genes are TRBV19 and TRBJ2-7; perhaps TRBD1 as D (5 bases). Looked up from germline, CDR1 is LNHDA and CDR2 is SQIVND (reference sequence). The CDR3 is 13 amino acids.

This chain uses TRBV9 with TRBJ2-7; no reliable D call. In germline, CDR1 is SGDLS, CDR2 YYNGEE. The CDR3 extends over 11 amino acids. V lost 4 bases, J lost 6 bases, and 8 bases lay in between. The CDR3: CASSLPGEQYF. The CDR3 DNA reads TGTGCCAGCAGCTTGCCGGGCGAGCAGTACTTC.

This chain joins TRBV29-1 and TRBJ1-2; TRBD1 might be the D (5 bases). Germline CDR1 SQVTM, CDR2 ANQGSEA. Trimming shortened V by 3 bases and J by 6 bases, and 8 bases separated the two germline ends. The CDR3 sequence is 11 residues long. As DNA, the CDR3 is TGCAGCGTTGATCAGGGTAATGGCTACACCTTC. This encodes CSVDQGNGYTF.

The chain is built from TRBV15 and TRBJ1-2; D unresolved. The CDR3 totals 11 residues. The V end was cut by 3 bases, the J end by 8 bases, with 7 bases between. Germline-derived CDR1 and CDR2 are LNHNV and YYDKDF (reference sequence). DNA of the CDR3: TGTGCCACCAGCAGTACTTGGGGCTACACCTTC. Translation: CATSSTWGYTF.

The chain joins TRBV5-1 to TRBJ1-5; 7 positions match TRBD1. The J segment lost 1 base and the V segment lost 3 bases, leaving 1 base of the junction unmatched. The length of the CDR3 is 14 residues. Per the germline V gene, CDR1 is SGHRS and CDR2 is YFSETQ. CDR3 nucleotides: TGCGCCAGCAGCTCAGGGGGGAGCAATCAGCCCCAGCATTTT. Translating gives CASSSGGSNQPQHF.

The CDR3 loop reads CASSLTQGALPGNTIYF. The CDR3, as DNA: TGTGCCAGCAGCCTAACCCAGGGAGCTCTCCCTGGAAACACCATATATTTT. The V gene is TRBV7-6, the J gene TRBJ1-3, with D possibly TRBD1 on 5 matching bases. Germline loops: CDR1 SGHVS, CDR2 FNYEAQ. With 5 bases removed from V and 2 bases from J, the gap between germline ends came to 19 bases. CDR3 size: 17 residues.

A word on this clonotype: The final CDR3 position lacks the conserved phenylalanine or tryptophan, pointing to a likely read error. No DNA is shown, since the ends of the CDR3 on it are uncertain; the CDR3 is the one TCRdb lists. The chain uses TRBV2 and TRBJ1-1. Germline assignment: CDR1 SNHLY and CDR2 FYNNEI. The CDR3 is 9 residues long, counting both termini. CDR3 protein: CASSEGDEV.

This clonotype is labeled medium-sized. CDR3 protein: CASSIPEYGYTF. The CDR3 region has the DNA TGTGCCAGTAGTATACCAGAATATGGCTACACCTTC. The chain combines TRBV19 with TRBJ1-2; D remains ambiguous. CDR1 and CDR2 from the germline V gene are LNHDA and SQIVND (reference sequence). CDR3 length equals 12 residues. V was trimmed by 2 bases and J by 5 bases, leaving 6 bases between them. The full variable domain, rest sourced from reference TRBV19 and TRBJ1-2, is DGGITQSPKYLFRKEGQNVTLSCEQNLNHDAMYWYRQDPGQGLRLIYYSQIVNDFQKGDIAEGYSVSREKKESFPLTVTSAQKNPTAFYLCASSIPEYGYTFGSGTRLTVV.

In regard to this clonotype: The CDR3 end shows no conserved phenylalanine or tryptophan, and so a read error is likely. This chain uses TRBV5-1 with TRBJ1-2; TRBD1 agrees at 10 bases. CDR1 and CDR2 from the germline V gene are SGHRS and YFSETQ. V lost 3 bases to trimming and J lost 4 bases; unmatched junction nucleotides: 3. The CDR3 is 14 residues long. The CDR3 region is CASSSGQGPYGYTL. The CDR3 region has the DNA TGCGCCAGCAGCTCGGGACAGGGGCCCTATGGCTACACCCTC.

This clonotype was counted ten times or more. J is TRBJ1-1 and V is TRBV30, with D unclear. Germline CDR1 reads GTSNPN; CDR2 reads SVGIG (reference sequence). The CDR3 is 13 amino acids. With 0 bases removed from V and 0 bases from J, the gap between germline ends came to 5 bases. The DNA of the CDR3 is TGTGCCTGGAGTGTTGTGATGAACACTGAAGCTTTCTTT. Its protein product is CAWSVVMNTEAFF. Full variable domain (missing parts from reference TRBV30 and TRBJ1-1): SQTIHQWPATLVQPVGSPLSLECTVEGTSNPNLYWYRQAAGRGLQLLFYSVGIGQISSEVPQNLSASRPQDRQFILSSKKLLLSDSGFYLCAWSVVMNTEAFFGQGTRLTVV.

This clonotype occurred a few times. The chain combines TRBV19 with TRBJ1-1; possibly TRBD1 for D (5 bases). The CDR3 length is 14 residues. Trimming pared 6 bases from V and 6 bases from J, leaving 17 bases between. Germline V gene sequence: CDR1 LNHDA, CDR2 SQIVND (reference sequence). CDR3 coding DNA: TGTGCCAGTAGATCAAGCGAGGCGGGGCCTGAAGCTTTCTTT. It is translated as CASRSSEAGPEAFF.

A note on this clonotype: One base away lies a much larger clone, so this may be a sequencing read error. This chain joins TRBV30 and TRBJ2-7; D call uncertain. The CDR3 length is 12 residues. Germline V CDR1 and CDR2: GTSNPN, SVGIG (reference sequence). The germline V and J ends were trimmed by 3 bases and 2 bases, with 8 bases remaining between them. CDR3: CAWSAGAYEQYF. Written as DNA, the CDR3 is TGTGCCTGGAGCGCCGGAGCCTACGAGCAGTACTTC.

The CDR3 loop reads CASLRDYGYTF. In DNA form, the CDR3 reads TGTGCCAGCCTTAGGGACTATGGCTACACCTTC. The chain couples TRBV2 to TRBJ1-2; no definite D call. Trimming removed 8 bases from V and 3 bases from J, with 7 bases in between. The V gene's germline CDR1 is SNHLY and CDR2 FYNNEI. There are 11 residues in the CDR3. The full variable domain, completed using reference TRBV2 and TRBJ1-2, is EPEVTQTPSHQVTQMGQEVILRCVPISNHLYFYWYRQILGQKVEFLVSFYNNEISEKSEIFDDQFSVERPDGSNFTLKIRSTKLEDSAMYFCASLRDYGYTFGSGTRLTVV.

The rearrangement joins TRBV15 to TRBJ2-5, with 7 bases lining up with TRBD1. Germline V gives CDR1 LNHNV, CDR2 YYDKDF (reference sequence). This CDR3 comprises 15 residues. Losses at the gene ends were 3 bases for V and 1 base for J; bases not matched to a gene: 5. The CDR3: CATSSYRGGQETQYF. DNA for the CDR3: TGTGCCACCAGCAGTTACAGGGGCGGCCAAGAGACCCAGTACTTC.

The sample holds many counts of this clonotype. V is TRBV6-1 and J is TRBJ1-1; D call uncertain. V dropped 0 bases and J dropped 1 base, with 6 bases sitting between them. The CDR3 length is 14 residues. Looked up from germline, CDR1 is MNHNS and CDR2 is SASEGT. The CDR3 region has the DNA TGTGCCAGCAGTGAAGCTTTTCAGAACACTGAAGCTTTCTTT. This translates into CASSEAFQNTEAFF.

The gene calls are TRBV2 and TRBJ1-2; TRBD1 might be the D (5 bases). The V gene lost 8 bases and the J gene lost 5 bases, with 12 bases spanning the gap. CDR3 length equals 12 residues. CDR1 and CDR2 from the germline V gene are SNHLY and FYNNEI. CDR3 DNA: TGTGCCAGCCTCAGGCAGGGTTATGGCTACACCTTC. Translated, it gives CASLRQGYGYTF.

This clonotype was observed a few times. V gene TRBV2 combines with J gene TRBJ1-2; a weak D match, TRBD1 (6 bases). V was clipped by 5 bases and J by 3 bases, with 10 bases between them. CDR3 length equals 13 residues. The germline V gene has CDR1 SNHLY and CDR2 FYNNEI. The CDR3 region is CASSRAGDYGYTF. The CDR3 DNA reads as TGTGCCAGCAGTCGGGCAGGGGACTATGGCTACACCTTC.

This clonotype was observed many times. The chain is built from TRBV19 and TRBJ2-1; 7 nucleotides match TRBD1. After removal of 1 base from V and 2 bases from J, the junction contained 2 bases not matched to a gene. Per germline, CDR1 LNHDA and CDR2 SQIVND (reference sequence). The CDR3 runs 15 residues. The CDR3 sequence: CASSIAGTAYNEQFF. The CDR3 DNA is TGTGCCAGTAGTATAGCTGGGACAGCCTACAATGAGCAGTTCTTC.

This clonotype was picked up many times. This chain joins TRBV5-1 and TRBJ2-7; TRBD2 agrees at 10 bases. Germline trimming cut 3 bases from V and 4 bases from J; bases unmatched to any gene: 13. This CDR3 has 17 residues. The V gene's germline CDR1 is SGHRS and CDR2 YFSETQ. The CDR3 DNA reads as TGCGCCAGCAGCTCGGCTAGCGGCGGGACTAGCGATTACGAGCAGTACTTC. Protein product: CASSSASGGTSDYEQYF.

Judged by abundance, this clonotype is medium-sized. The V call is TRBV7-9, the J call TRBJ2-7, with D unresolved. Germline-derived CDR1 and CDR2 are SEHNR and FQNEAQ (reference sequence). This CDR3 region has 13 residues. Trimming pared 5 bases from V and 1 base from J, leaving 9 bases between. This CDR3 is CASSPTDSYEQYF. Written as DNA, the CDR3 is TGTGCCAGCAGCCCGACTGATTCCTACGAGCAGTACTTC.

By its share, this clonotype is medium-sized. This chain joins TRBV2 and TRBJ1-1, with D possibly matching TRBD1 (5 bases). With 3 bases removed from V and 1 base from J, the gap between germline ends came to 12 bases. CDR3 length: 15 amino acids. Germline-derived CDR1 and CDR2 are SNHLY and FYNNEI. The DNA of the CDR3 is TGTGCCAGCAGTGAGACCAGGGAGAGGAACACTGAAGCTTTCTTT. Protein: CASSETRERNTEAFF.

The J gene is TRBJ2-1, the V gene TRBV2, with 10 positions matching TRBD2. Trimming removed 3 bases from V and 4 bases from J; junction bases left unmatched: 3. Germline CDR1 reads SNHLY; CDR2 reads FYNNEI. This CDR3 comprises 15 residues. CDR3 amino acids: CASSDGSGRYNEQFF. CDR3 DNA sequence: TGTGCCAGCAGTGATGGTAGCGGGAGGTACAATGAGCAGTTCTTC.

The sample holds many counts of this clonotype. The chain combines TRBV9 with TRBJ1-1, with D maybe TRBD1 (6 bases). Per germline, CDR1 SGDLS and CDR2 YYNGEE. The CDR3 consists of 15 residues. V gave up 3 bases and J gave up 1 base, with 13 bases separating them. The DNA of the CDR3 is TGTGCCAGCAGCGGGGCGAGGGGGAGGAACACTGAAGCTTTCTTT. Its protein is CASSGARGRNTEAFF.